This T cell receptor beta chain was found in a study of blood T cell repertoires in COVID-19. Study at large: PBMCs, B-cell-depleted T cells, or T cells provided the cDNA or gDNA that made up the material.

Trimming cost V 6 bases and J 10 bases; bases outside gene matches: 7. CDR1 MNHNY and CDR2 SVGAGI come from the germline V gene (reference sequence). The CDR3 has 14 amino acids. Produced via immunoSEQ multiplex PCR; TCRdb's table is partial and in-frame only. Of 130,000 to 150,000 clones detected, around 84% appear once; the ten largest clones hold roughly 10%. The receptor was derived from a man between 60 and 75 years old with active or convalescent COVID-19. Sequenced: peripheral blood. The J gene is TRBJ2-1, the V gene TRBV6-6; 12 bases are shared with TRBD1. In DNA, the CDR3 is TGTGCCAGCAGAGCCGGGACAGGGGGCAGAGAGCAGTTCTTC. It specifies CASRAGTGGREQFF.